This TCR beta chain is drawn from a study of T cells in Graves' hyperthyroidism and ophthalmopathy. As for the study in general: Specimen type is peripheral blood, collected at initial diagnosis prior to any treatment.

CDR1 and CDR2 from the germline V gene are SEHNR and FQNEAQ (reference sequence). The CDR3 has 16 amino acids. Reasons for excluding patients were uncontrolled infection, other autoimmune disease, pregnancy or lactation. This sample holds PBMCs from roughly 10 ml fresh peripheral blood. This clonotype was recorded a few times. The junction does not match germline at one end; this may be a read error. It was RNA transcripts that yielded the amplified TCR beta CDR3 regions. The study used the HTBI primer set for a first-round RT-PCR of the TCR CDR3. TCRdb redid the calling of the multiplex PCR reads with MiXCR, one entry per CDR3 protein. The sample carries 500,000 to 650,000 distinct CDR3 sequences, 14% recorded once.

This receptor was obtained from a woman aged 45 to 65 with Graves' ophthalmopathy. This chain joins TRBV7-9 and TRBJ2-7; TRBD2 matches 9 bases. Material for sequencing was blood. The DNA of the CDR3 is TGTGCCAGCAGCATAGCTAGCGGGATATTCTCCTACGAGCAGTACTTC. It specifies CASSIASGIFSYEQYF.